The T cell receptor beta chain described here comes from a study of blood T cell repertoires in COVID-19. TCRdb's table, derived via immunoSEQ multiplex PCR, lists solely in-frame clones and lacks some. The sample lists around 100,000 clones, 80% occurring once. This receptor was taken from a man aged 65 to 79 with active or convalescent COVID-19. What was sequenced was peripheral blood.

The CDR3 nucleotides read TGTGCCAGCAGTTACTCAGGACAGGGGGTGAGCGTCAAAAACATTCAGTACTTC. This translates into CASSYSGQGVSVKNIQYF. This rearrangement joins TRBV6-2 or TRBV6-3 to TRBJ2-4; 10 nucleotides align to TRBD1. CDR3 length equals 18 residues. J was trimmed by 3 bases and V by 0 bases; bases with no gene match: 8. In germline, CDR1 is MNHEY, CDR2 SVGEGT.